A selection of T cell receptor beta chains follows, all from one sample in a study of blood T cell repertoires in COVID-19. The protocol was immunoSEQ multiplex PCR, while the TCRdb copy is restricted to in-frame clones and leaves out a portion. The top ten clones hold approximately 8.2% of a sample with 270,000 or so clones, about 89% of them seen once. Sequenced material: peripheral blood. These receptors all stem from a man in his forties with active or convalescent COVID-19. Each CDR3 is given with its conserved first and last residue. Fields, in order: J gene, CDR3 length, D gene, clone size, V gene, CDR3 protein, CDR3 DNA. A D gene is named only where the DNA matches it firmly. Expanded clones are given a class, and other clones once, few, many or no size at all.

TRBJ1-5 | 13 | NA | NA | TRBV29-1 | CSVARGDNQPQHF | TGCAGCGTTGCCAGGGGCGACAATCAGCCCCAGCATTTT
TRBJ1-5 | 14 | NA | NA | TRBV4-2 | CASSQDRVDQPQHF | TGTGCCAGCAGCCAAGACAGGGTGGATCAGCCCCAGCATTTT
TRBJ2-3 | 13 | NA | NA | TRBV27 | CASSGLQLDTQYF | TGTGCCAGCAGCGGACTACAGTTAGATACGCAGTATTTT
TRBJ1-4 | 12 | NA | NA | TRBV2 | CASSDQGEKLFF | TGTGCCAGCAGTGACCAGGGGGAAAAACTGTTTTTT
TRBJ1-2 | 11 | NA | NA | TRBV12-3/TRBV12-4 | CASSPGYGYTF | TGTGCCAGCAGCCCGGGCTATGGCTACACCTTC
TRBJ1-2 | 14 | NA | NA | TRBV29-1 | CSVELAGQNYGYTF | TGCAGCGTTGAGCTGGCAGGACAGAACTATGGCTACACCTTC
TRBJ2-2 | 13 | NA | NA | TRBV30 | CAWRTENTGELFF | TGTGCCTGGAGGACAGAGAACACCGGGGAGCTGTTTTTT
TRBJ2-4 | 15 | NA | NA | TRBV3-1/TRBV3-2 | CASSRETKTKNIQYF | TGTGCCAGCAGCCGAGAGACAAAGACCAAAAACATTCAGTACTTC
TRBJ2-1 | 19 | TRBD2 | once | TRBV11-2 | CASSLEGLAGGWGWNEQFF | TGTGCCAGCAGCTTAGAGGGACTAGCGGGGGGTTGGGGGTGGAATGAGCAGTTCTTC
TRBJ2-2 | 11 | NA | NA | TRBV6-5 | CASSHTGELFF | TGTGCCAGCAGTCATACCGGGGAGCTGTTTTTT
TRBJ1-5 | 13 | NA | few | TRBV12-3/TRBV12-4 | CASSFSRTSPQHF | TGTGCCAGCAGTTTTTCGAGGACATCACCCCAGCATTTT
TRBJ1-4 | 16 | NA | NA | TRBV19 | CASSIPPAGGHEKLFF | TGTGCCAGTAGTATCCCCCCAGCGGGGGGTCATGAAAAACTGTTTTTT
TRBJ2-1 | 14 | NA | NA | TRBV19 | CASSPTGYHNEQFF | TGTGCCAGTAGTCCGACGGGTTACCACAATGAGCAGTTCTTC
TRBJ1-1 | 13 | TRBD1 | NA | TRBV19 | CASSWTGNTEAFF | TGTGCCAGTAGTTGGACAGGGAACACTGAAGCTTTCTTT
TRBJ2-7 | 13 | TRBD2 | NA | TRBV18 | CASSPGTSYEQYF | TGTGCCAGCTCACCAGGGACTAGTTACGAGCAGTACTTC
TRBJ1-5 | 13 | NA | NA | TRBV28 | CASSSQGHQPQHF | TGTGCCAGCAGTTCTCAGGGGCATCAGCCCCAGCATTTT
TRBJ1-1 | 13 | TRBD1 | NA | TRBV29-1 | CSVQDGQGTEAFF | TGCAGCGTTCAAGATGGACAGGGAACTGAAGCTTTCTTT
TRBJ1-3 | 17 | NA | NA | TRBV18 | CASSPTTGFISGNTIYF | TGTGCCAGCTCACCGACGACAGGTTTCATCTCTGGAAACACCATATATTTT
TRBJ2-2 | 19 | TRBD2 | NA | TRBV11-2 | CASSPAGLAGGPNTGELFF | TGTGCCAGCAGCCCCGCGGGACTAGCGGGAGGGCCAAACACCGGGGAGCTGTTTTTT
TRBJ1-5 | 12 | NA | NA | TRBV2 | CASKQQDQPQHF | TGTGCCAGTAAACAGCAGGATCAGCCCCAGCATTTT
TRBJ2-3 | 16 | TRBD1 | NA | TRBV24-1 | CATSDEDRGDSDTQYF | TGTGCCACCAGTGATGAGGACAGGGGGGATTCAGATACGCAGTATTTT
TRBJ2-1 | 17 | TRBD1 | NA | TRBV5-1 | CASSNAGTGSSYNEQFF | TGCGCCAGCAGCAACGCCGGGACAGGGAGCTCCTACAATGAGCAGTTCTTC
TRBJ1-1 | 13 | NA | NA | TRBV5-1 | CASSIGDNTEAFF | TGCGCCAGCAGCATAGGGGACAATACTGAAGCTTTCTTT
TRBJ1-6 | 14 | NA | NA | TRBV30 | CASKSSSYNSPLHF | TGTGCCTCAAAGTCGAGCTCCTATAATTCACCCCTCCACTTT